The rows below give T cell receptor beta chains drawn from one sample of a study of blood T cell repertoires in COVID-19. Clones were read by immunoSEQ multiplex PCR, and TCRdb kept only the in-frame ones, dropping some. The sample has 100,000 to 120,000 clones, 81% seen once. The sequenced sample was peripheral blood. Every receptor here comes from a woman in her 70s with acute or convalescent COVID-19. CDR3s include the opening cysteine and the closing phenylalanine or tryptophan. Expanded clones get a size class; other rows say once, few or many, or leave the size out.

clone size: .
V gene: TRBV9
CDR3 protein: CASSVRQGFAGELFF

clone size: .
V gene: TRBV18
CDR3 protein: CASSPTRYNEQFF

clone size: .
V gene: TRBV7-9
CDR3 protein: CASSPHSRGITEAFF

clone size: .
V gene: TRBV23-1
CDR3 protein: CASSQLRVSGANVLTF

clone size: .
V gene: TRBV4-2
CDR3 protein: CASSQVETVHHYGYTF

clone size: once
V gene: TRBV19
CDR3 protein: CASSAGRGRHTDTQYF

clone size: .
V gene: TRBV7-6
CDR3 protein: CASSPLPREVDTQYF

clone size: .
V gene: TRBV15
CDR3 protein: CATSRGTVSPNYEQYF

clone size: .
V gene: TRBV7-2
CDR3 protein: CASSLEGIDGYTF

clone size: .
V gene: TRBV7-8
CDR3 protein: CASSRTGKVHEQYF

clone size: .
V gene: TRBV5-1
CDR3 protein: CASSLTGDTQYF

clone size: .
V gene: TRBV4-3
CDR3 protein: CASSQEPSTGSNEKLFF

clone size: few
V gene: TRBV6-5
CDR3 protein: CASSYSAGTGGYEQYF

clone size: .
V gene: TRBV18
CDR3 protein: CASSRGLAVSYEQYF

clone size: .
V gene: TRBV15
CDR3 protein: CATSRERDYGYTF

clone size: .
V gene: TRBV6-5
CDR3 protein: CASRGDRENYGYTF

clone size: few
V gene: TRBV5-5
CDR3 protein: CASSLMGTQGEQYF

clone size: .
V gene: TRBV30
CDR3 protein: CAWERQGGTEAFF

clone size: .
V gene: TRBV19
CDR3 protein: CASSKGLGLDFGEQFF

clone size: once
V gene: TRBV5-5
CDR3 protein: CASSEGAAGANVLTF

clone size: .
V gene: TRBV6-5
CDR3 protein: CASRHPAGLGELFF

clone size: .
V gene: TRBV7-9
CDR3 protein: CASSPGQGITDTQYF